The rows below give T cell receptor beta chains drawn from one sample of a study of shared clonotypes between healthy human individuals. Here immunoSEQ multiplex PCR was the method, and the copy in TCRdb shows in-frame clones only, minus some. The sample records some 2,000,000 clones, 90% to 95% being singletons. The sequencing sample was made of naive CD4+ T cells sorted from blood. The receptors shown here come from a man aged 18 to 29 in good health. Each CDR3 is given with its conserved first and last residue. D genes are given only for firm matches. Size is omitted from some rows. Given values are once, few, many or a class for expanded clones.

D	V	J	size	DNA	CDR3
NA	TRBV10-3	TRBJ2-3	NA	TGTGCCATCACCACCACGTTGGGAGCAGATACGCAGTATTTT	CAITTTLGADTQYF
TRBD2	TRBV5-4	TRBJ2-7	NA	TGTGCCAGCAGCTTGGAGGTAGCGGGTACCTACGAGCAGTACTTC	CASSLEVAGTYEQYF
TRBD2	TRBV7-2	TRBJ2-3	NA	TGTGCCAGCAGCCCCATGCGGGGGGGGTCAGATACGCAGTATTTT	CASSPMRGGSDTQYF
NA	TRBV4-2	TRBJ2-2	NA	TGTGCCAGCAGCCAAGACGCACCGAACACCGGGGAGCTGTTTTTT	CASSQDAPNTGELFF
NA	TRBV4-1	TRBJ2-3	NA	TGCGCCAGCAGCCAAGTACCAGGAGGTACGCAGTATTTT	CASSQVPGGTQYF
TRBD1	TRBV30	TRBJ1-1	NA	TGTGCCTGGAAGATCCAGGGGGCACTGGAAGCTTTCTTT	CAWKIQGALEAFF
NA	TRBV6-1	TRBJ1-1	NA	TGTGCCAGCAGTGTAGTCCGGAACACTGAAGCTTTCTTT	CASSVVRNTEAFF
TRBD1	TRBV11-1	TRBJ2-7	NA	TGTGCCAGCAGCGCCCCCCGGGACAGGGTTCCCTACGAGCAGTACTTC	CASSAPRDRVPYEQYF
NA	TRBV4-3	TRBJ1-6	few	TGCGCCAGCAGGGGGACGGGAGATTCACCCCTCCACTTT	CASRGTGDSPLHF
NA	TRBV7-2	TRBJ2-7	NA	TGTGCCAGCAGCTCGAGCCGTCTCGAGCAGTACTTC	CASSSSRLEQYF
NA	TRBV10-3	TRBJ2-7	NA	TGTGCCATCAGTGTAACGGGACACAAAACCTACGAGCAGTACTTC	CAISVTGHKTYEQYF
TRBD1	TRBV5-4	TRBJ2-1	NA	TGTGCCAGCAGCCCGACCAAGGACAGGGACAATGAGCAGTTCTTC	CASSPTKDRDNEQFF
TRBD1	TRBV5-4	TRBJ1-6	NA	TGTGCCAGCAGCCTGTCGTATGGACAGGGAAATTCACCCCTCCACTTT	CASSLSYGQGNSPLHF
NA	TRBV6-1	TRBJ2-3	NA	TGTGCCAGCAGTGCTCAGTGGGACACAGATACGCAGTATTTT	CASSAQWDTDTQYF
TRBD2	TRBV6-1	TRBJ2-7	NA	TGTGCCAGCAGTGGAGAACTAGCGGGGCCCTACGAGCAGTACTTC	CASSGELAGPYEQYF
NA	TRBV2	TRBJ1-5	NA	TGTGCCAGCAGTGAATGGGACGAGCCCCAGCATTTT	CASSEWDEPQHF
NA	TRBV25-1	TRBJ2-4	once	TGTGCCAGCAGTGAAGCGGGAGCCAAAAACATTCAGTACTTC	CASSEAGAKNIQYF
NA	TRBV5-1	TRBJ2-1	NA	TGCGCCAGCAGCTTGTCCCTACCCAATGAGCAGTTCTTC	CASSLSLPNEQFF
NA	TRBV25-1	TRBJ2-1	NA	TGTGCCAGTAGGGCAGGGTCCAAAGGATACAATGAGCAGTTCTTC	CASRAGSKGYNEQFF
NA	TRBV19	TRBJ1-2	NA	TGTGCCAGTAACCCGCTGGGACCTCCGGCAGGCTACACCTTC	CASNPLGPPAGYTF
NA	TRBV4-1	TRBJ1-5	NA	TGCGCCAGCAGCCGTACCATTCTGAATCAGCCCCAGCATTTT	CASSRTILNQPQHF
NA	TRBV2	TRBJ2-5	NA	TGTGCCAGCAGCAGACTAGTGGGCCCAGAGACCCAGTACTTC	CASSRLVGPETQYF
NA	TRBV25-1	TRBJ2-7	once	TGTGCCAGCAGTGAAAGCCTCTCACGAGGGGAGCAGTACTTC	CASSESLSRGEQYF
TRBD1	TRBV6-5	TRBJ2-1	NA	TGTGCCAGCAGCCGAGGGACAGCCACAGCCAATGAGCAGTTCTTC	CASSRGTATANEQFF
NA	TRBV7-9	TRBJ1-4	NA	TGTGCCAGCAGCCTGACAGAGCAAAATGAAAAACTGTTTTTT	CASSLTEQNEKLFF
NA	TRBV28	TRBJ2-2	NA	TGTGCCAGCGGGGGGCTCACCGGGGAGCTGTTTTTT	CASGGLTGELFF
TRBD1	TRBV18	TRBJ1-5	NA	TGTGCCAGCTCACAGGACAGGGCCAATCAGCCCCAGCATTTT	CASSQDRANQPQHF
NA	TRBV28	TRBJ1-5	NA	TGTGCCAGCAGTTTCCAGGCGCCTAGCAATCAGCCCCAGCATTTT	CASSFQAPSNQPQHF
NA	TRBV6-5	TRBJ1-1	NA	TGTGCCACCCGCCGGGGGAAGAACACTGAAGCTTTCTTT	CATRRGKNTEAFF